This T cell receptor beta chain derives from a study of T-cell memory formation after mild COVID-19. In TCRdb, the 5' RACE reads were re-called with MiXCR into one record per CDR3 protein. The top ten clones hold 22% of a sample with under 350,000 distinct CDR3 sequences, about 17% of them seen once. The CDR3 has 17 residues. CDR1 LGHDT and CDR2 YNNKEL come from the germline V gene (reference sequence). J lost 3 bases, V lost 0 bases, and 5 bases had no gene match. The chain has TRBV3-1 and TRBJ2-4, with 10 bases lining up with TRBD2. This clonotype was obtained from a man younger than 35 who had mild COVID-19 (a few samples of this study predate the infection). Cell type and time point are not known. Sequencing input: PBMCs or a T cell subset sorted from them (not recorded which). CDR3 region: CASSQDLASGGKNIQYF. In nucleotides, the CDR3 is TGTGCCAGCAGCCAAGACTTGGCTAGCGGGGGCAAAAACATTCAGTACTTC.